These 3 T cell receptor beta chains share one sample of origin, sequenced in a study of blood T cell repertoires in COVID-19. Method: immunoSEQ multiplex PCR; TCRdb's copy keeps in-frame clones and lacks some. The sample contains fewer than 45,000 clones, approximately 80% of which appear only once. The specimen sequenced was peripheral blood. The origin of the receptors is a man between 60 and 75 years old with active COVID-19.

Only a few counts were recorded for this clone. The chain couples TRBV7-8 to TRBJ2-6, with TRBD1 matching over 8 bases. V lost 5 bases, J lost 2 bases, and 8 bases stayed unmatched. Germline CDR1 and CDR2: SGHVS and FQNEAQ. The CDR3 has 17 residues. The CDR3 sequence: CASSPRTGLAGANVLTF. The CDR3, as DNA: TGTGCCAGCAGCCCGCGGACAGGGTTGGCTGGGGCCAACGTCCTGACTTTC.

The chain employs TRBV5-1 and TRBJ2-3; TRBD2 matches at 12 bases. Germline values: CDR1 SGHRS, CDR2 YFSETQ. V was pared by 4 bases and J by 3 bases, with 0 bases of the junction left unmatched. The CDR3 loop spans 14 amino acids. CDR3 amino acids: CASSLAGGTDTQYF. DNA of the CDR3: TGCGCCAGCAGCCTAGCGGGAGGGACAGATACGCAGTATTTT.

The chain combines TRBV5-1 with TRBJ2-2; tentatively, D is TRBD1 (5 bases). Trimming cost V 0 bases and J 1 base, with 7 bases left between them. Germline V CDR1 and CDR2: SGHRS, YFSETQ. The CDR3 extends over 15 amino acids. The CDR3, as DNA: TGCGCCAGCAGCTTGGGGACACTGAACACCGGGGAGCTGTTTTTT. The encoded protein is CASSLGTLNTGELFF.